This T cell receptor (beta chain) stems from a study of shared T cell receptors in the human thymus. Clones were read by immunoSEQ multiplex PCR, and TCRdb kept only the in-frame ones, dropping some. The sample carries hundreds of thousands of clones, around three quarters recorded once. V lost 2 bases and J 3 bases, leaving 17 bases between the germline ends. Per germline, CDR1 WSHSY and CDR2 SAAADI. The CDR3 is made up of 16 amino acids. The same data also contributed to another study, on human thymus T cells. Per that paper: Immunologically healthy infants in Finland undergoing congenital heart defect surgery were the donors. During corrective heart surgery, resections were taken, and the thymus tissue came from them. Related studies found that unrelated individuals share highly overlapping thymic repertoires.

The clonotype comes from a boy younger than two with a congenital heart defect. The specimen was thymocytes. The chain is built from TRBV10-2 and TRBJ2-7, with D possibly TRBD2 on 6 matching bases. CDR3 amino acids: CASSEVPPSADYEQYF. The CDR3 DNA is TGCGCCAGCAGTGAGGTCCCCCCTAGCGCCGACTACGAGCAGTACTTC.